This T cell receptor beta chain was observed in a study of cytomegalovirus exposure and HLA in healthy donors. With 60 Vbeta and 13 Jbeta primers, the PCR was carried out. Method: immunoSEQ multiplex PCR; TCRdb's copy keeps in-frame clones and lacks some. Of about 52,000 clones listed, approximately 70% are singletons. This clone was counted a few times. Healthy bone marrow donors made up the cohort. CDR3 length equals 11 residues. Trimming stripped 2 bases from V and 2 bases from J, with 3 bases between. Germline V gives CDR1 GTSNPN, CDR2 SVGIG (reference sequence). The clonotype originates from a man younger than 35 in good health and CMV-seronegative. The J gene is TRBJ1-2, the V gene TRBV30; D ambiguous. Sequenced sample: PBMCs. DNA for the CDR3: TGTGCCTGGAGTCCGAACTATGGCTACACCTTC. It specifies CAWSPNYGYTF. Drawing the rest from reference TRBV30 and TRBJ1-2, the complete variable domain is SQTIHQWPATLVQPVGSPLSLECTVEGTSNPNLYWYRQAAGRGLQLLFYSVGIGQISSEVPQNLSASRPQDRQFILSSKKLLLSDSGFYLCAWSPNYGYTFGSGTRLTVV.